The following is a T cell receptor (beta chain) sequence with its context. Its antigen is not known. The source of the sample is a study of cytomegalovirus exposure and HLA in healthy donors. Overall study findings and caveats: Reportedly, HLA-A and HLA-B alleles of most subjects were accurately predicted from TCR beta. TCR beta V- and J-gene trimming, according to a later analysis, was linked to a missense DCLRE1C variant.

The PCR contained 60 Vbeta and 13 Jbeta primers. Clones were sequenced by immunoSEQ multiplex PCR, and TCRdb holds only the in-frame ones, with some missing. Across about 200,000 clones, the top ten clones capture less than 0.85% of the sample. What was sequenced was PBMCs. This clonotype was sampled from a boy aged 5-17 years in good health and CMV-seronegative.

This CDR3 is CAISGWLENNEQFF. CDR3 coding DNA: TGTGCCATCAGTGGGTGGCTAGAAAACAATGAGCAGTTCTTC. V and J are TRBV10-3 and TRBJ2-1, with unresolved D. Germline V gene lookup returns CDR1 ENHRY and CDR2 SYGVKD. Trimming stripped 4 bases from V and 5 bases from J, with 12 bases between. The CDR3 extends over 14 amino acids.